The present T cell receptor beta chain was sequenced within a study of shared clonotypes between healthy human individuals. At the level of the study: The cohort comprised a couple of women and a few men. Their ages spanned 18 to 49 years. Study-level results: Some naive CD4 clonotypes, 4.5% to 5.5%, turned up in common across a few donors.

This CDR3 comprises 15 residues. V trimming: 4 bases; J trimming: 8 bases; junction bases outside the gene matches: 3. In germline, CDR1 is SGHNT, CDR2 YYREEE (reference sequence). Naive-designated CD8 cells lacked CD45RO, were positively enriched for CCR7, and omitted terminally differentiated effector memory CD45RA+ cells. As concerns this clone: What it binds is not known.

Sequencing was at deep level. Authors' analysis steps: ImmunoSEQ supplied junction-only sequences lacking quality scores, so filtering was different. TCRdb's table, derived via immunoSEQ multiplex PCR, lists solely in-frame clones and lacks some. V, J and clone size derive from that table, while D and trimming were established from the DNA sequence. The repertoire holds about 2.2 million clones, with just over 90% as singletons. Sequencing input: naive CD8+ T cells from PBMCs. This TCR derives from a man between 18 and 29 years old in good health. Some clones in this sample may be carry-over from other donors' samples. The rearrangement links TRBV5-4 to TRBJ2-1; 16 nucleotides agree with TRBD2. CDR3 region: CASSPGTSGGDEQFF. As DNA, the CDR3 is TGTGCCAGCAGCCCAGGGACTAGCGGGGGGGATGAGCAGTTCTTC.